What follows are 9 T cell receptor beta chains derived from one specimen sequenced in a study of tumor-infiltrating lymphocytes in primary liver carcinoma. Joint extraction of RNA and DNA used roughly 18-34 mg of bulk tissue that was unsorted. From around 500 ng of total RNA, TCR beta-specific cDNA was reverse-transcribed using a constant-region primer. Slightly modified ARM-PCR served as the procedure for the TCR beta libraries. These libraries came from three rounds of nested multiplex PCR. Primers for the first two PCR rounds were TRBV1-TRBV30 forward primers and a C-beta reverse primer (roughly 10 cycles per round). Each CDR3 protein is one row after TCRdb ran MiXCR on the multiplex PCR reads. The sample shows roughly 55,000 distinct CDR3 sequences, 70% to 85% of them seen only once. The specimen sequenced was liver tumor tissue from sampling region 2. Regarding subset: tumor region T2, inferior pole. The receptors were sampled from a man in his forties with primary liver carcinoma and hepatitis B virus infection.

This clonotype was detected only once. At one end the junction does not follow the germline gene, possibly because of a read error. The chain recombines TRBV28 with TRBJ1-6; D unclear. Germline values: CDR1 MDHEN, CDR2 SYDVKM. The CDR3 runs to 12 residues. This chain's CDR3 is CVSSFAGHDLHF. The CDR3 region has the DNA TGTGTCAGCAGTTTTGCAGGCCATGATCTCCACTTT.

This chain joins TRBV11-3 and TRBJ2-1; possibly TRBD1 or TRBD2 for D (6 bases each). CDR1 SGHNT and CDR2 YENEEA come from the germline V gene. Between the trimmed V and J ends, which lost 2 bases and 7 bases, there was a span of 21 bases. This CDR3 is 17 amino acids long. The CDR3 loop is CASSLSVQGLPQNEQFF. For the CDR3, the DNA is TGTGCCAGCAGCTTAAGCGTACAGGGACTCCCCCAGAATGAGCAGTTCTTC.

This clonotype was counted a single time. A much more abundant neighbour one base away suggests this may be a read error. No conserved phenylalanine or tryptophan is present at the end of the CDR3, so a read error is the likely explanation. The gene calls are TRBV5-1 and TRBJ2-4, with D tentatively TRBD2 (5 bases). V shed 0 bases and J shed 8 bases, with 9 bases lying between them. This CDR3 is 13 amino acids long. Germline lookup yields CDR1 SGHRS and CDR2 YFSETQ. The CDR3 loop reads CASSLAGLDIQYL. The CDR3 DNA reads TGCGCCAGCAGCTTGGCGGGATTAGACATTCAGTACCTC.

V is TRBV4-1 and J is TRBJ1-5, with TRBD1 matching over 10 bases. With 3 bases clipped from V and 6 bases from J, the junction kept 14 bases outside the gene matches. Germline CDR1 reads MGHRA; CDR2 reads YSYEKL. The length of the CDR3 is 18 residues. DNA for the CDR3: TGCGCCAGCAGCCATGATGATTTGGGACAGGGGATTGTTCAGCCCCAGCATTTT. This encodes CASSHDDLGQGIVQPQHF.

This clonotype has just one count. An end of the junction does not agree with germline; a read error may underlie this. V gene TRBV11-2 combines with J gene TRBJ2-5; either TRBD1 or TRBD2 may fit D (5 bases each). The CDR3 contains 16 residues. Germline V lookup: CDR1 SGHAT, CDR2 FQNNGV. CDR3 in DNA: TGTCCCAGCAACCTAACTCCTGGCTGGGGGAAAGAGACCCAGTACTTC. Translation gives CPSNLTPGWGKETQYF.

With respect to this clonotype: Germline is not matched at one junction end, which may reflect a read error. The chain is built from TRBV4-3 and TRBJ2-1; 12 bases align to TRBD2. Germline lookup yields CDR1 LGHNA and CDR2 YSLEER. The CDR3 is made up of 17 amino acids. CDR3 sequence: CASSQDLAGGPYNEQFF. Written as DNA, the CDR3 is TGTGCCAGCAGCCAAGACCTAGCGGGAGGGCCGTACAATGAGCAGTTCTTC.

Of note for this clonotype: At one end, the junction sequence differs from germline, possibly due to a read error. This chain uses TRBV4-2 with TRBJ2-2; maybe TRBD1 (6 bases). The CDR3 has 14 residues. Germline values: CDR1 LGHNA, CDR2 YNFKEQ. In nucleotides, the CDR3 is TGTGCCAGCAGCATAGGGGGTTACACCGGGGAGCTGTCTTTT. The encoded protein is CASSIGGYTGELSF.

Ten or more counts support this clonotype. The chain employs TRBV7-8 and TRBJ1-2; 7 nucleotides line up with TRBD1. The germline gives CDR1 SGHVS, CDR2 FQNEAQ. The J segment lost 4 bases and the V segment lost 0 bases, leaving 8 bases of the junction unmatched. CDR3 size: 16 residues. CDR3: CASSLAGRQGGYGYTF. The CDR3 nucleotides read TGTGCCAGCAGCTTAGCGGGCCGACAGGGAGGCTATGGCTACACCTTC.

This clonotype was seen a single time. At one of its ends the junction is not consistent with the germline gene, which may arise from a read error. V is TRBV11-2 and J is TRBJ2-7; tentative D call: TRBD2 (5 bases). CDR1 is SGHAT and CDR2 is FQNNGV in the germline V gene. There are 15 residues in the CDR3. The CDR3 is CASSLTRGVSYEHYF. The CDR3, as DNA: TGTGCCAGCAGCCTGACCCGGGGAGTGAGTTACGAGCACTACTTC.